This TCR beta chain was obtained from a study of T cell repertoires in cytomegalovirus infection. In the study overall: Researchers turned to recently identified HLA-C-restricted CMV epitopes as well as well-studied HLA-B-restricted ones.

Note on this clonotype: Its antigen is currently unknown.

TCRdb used MiXCR to reprocess the reads, holding one entry per CDR3 protein. Counted here are more than 250,000 distinct CDR3 sequences, 20% to 30% occurring once; the ten biggest clones make up about 14%. The source material was cultured PBMCs, sampled from culture after CMV antigen stimulation. This clonotype was obtained from a human donor in good health (CMV status not recorded). Some clones in this sample may be carry-over from other donors' samples.

The CDR3 coding sequence is TGTGCCAGCAGTTACTCTTCCCAGTATGGTTTACCCCTCCACTTT. Its protein product is CASSYSSQYGLPLHF. The chain links TRBV6-5 to TRBJ1-6; no firm D call. CDR1 and CDR2 from the germline V gene are MNHEY and SVGAGI. The CDR3 extends over 15 amino acids. V gave up 0 bases and J gave up 12 bases, with 15 bases separating them.